The rows below give T cell receptor beta chains drawn from one sample of a study of cytotoxic CD8 clonotypes in ibrutinib-treated CLL. Data came from immunoSEQ multiplex PCR; TCRdb stores just in-frame clones and leaves some out. The sample records 52,000 or so clones, around four fifths being singletons. The material sequenced was PBMCs, taken after 24 months of ibrutinib treatment. These receptors were collected from a human donor with chronic lymphocytic leukemia. The CDR3 runs from the conserved cysteine through the conserved F or W. The order of the fields is J gene, D gene, V gene, clone size, CDR3 length, CDR3 protein, CDR3 DNA. D genes are given only for firm matches. A clone size is listed for some rows: how often the clone was seen (once, few, many), or a class if it is expanded.

>TRBJ2-7|.|TRBV7-2|.|13
CASSLGVRGEQYF
TGTGCCAGCAGCTTAGGGGTCCGCGGCGAGCAGTACTTC
>TRBJ2-3|TRBD1|TRBV20-1|.|11
CSADRGNTQYF
TGCAGTGCGGACAGGGGAAATACGCAGTATTTT
>TRBJ2-3|.|TRBV18|.|12
CASSSGSDTQYF
TGTGCCAGCTCATCCGGCTCAGATACGCAGTATTTT
>TRBJ2-7|TRBD2|TRBV28|.|14
CASSPGLVPYEQYF
TGTGCCAGCAGCCCTGGACTAGTTCCCTACGAGCAGTACTTC
>TRBJ2-3|.|TRBV4-1|.|16
CASSQALVNPTDTQYF
TGCGCCAGCAGCCAAGCACTAGTCAACCCCACAGATACGCAGTATTTT
>TRBJ1-1|TRBD1|TRBV6-5|.|14
CASRPTGGNTEAFF
TGTGCCAGCAGACCGACAGGGGGGAACACTGAAGCTTTCTTT
>TRBJ2-7|.|TRBV10-3|.|14
CAINRQGNTYEQYF
TGTGCCATCAATCGGCAGGGAAATACCTACGAGCAGTACTTC
>TRBJ2-7|.|TRBV23-1|.|14
CASTPSAGRYEQYF
TGCGCCAGCACCCCTAGCGCAGGGCGGTACGAGCAGTACTTC
>TRBJ2-3|TRBD2|TRBV5-1|.|16
CASSLGGTSGTDTQYF
TGCGCCAGCAGCTTAGGTGGGACTAGCGGGACAGATACGCAGTATTTT
>TRBJ2-7|.|TRBV10-1|.|13
CASSDGGRGEQYF
TGCGCCAGCAGTGACGGGGGACGGGGAGAGCAGTACTTC
>TRBJ2-7|.|TRBV9|.|16
CASSVGQGTLSYEQYF
TGTGCCAGCAGCGTAGGGCAGGGCACCCTCTCCTACGAGCAGTACTTC
>TRBJ1-3|TRBD1|TRBV15|.|17
CATSRDSGGFSGNTIYF
TGTGCCACCAGCAGAGATTCAGGGGGATTCTCTGGAAACACCATATATTTT
>TRBJ1-1|TRBD1|TRBV5-4|.|17
CASTSMNTGTGNTEAFF
TGTGCCAGCACCTCGATGAACACCGGGACAGGGAACACTGAAGCTTTCTTT
>TRBJ1-2|.|TRBV10-1|once|12
CASSDRGYGYTF
TGCGCCAGCAGTGACAGGGGATACGGCTACACCTTC
>TRBJ1-1|.|TRBV2|.|15
CASSGLDQGTQGAFF
TGTGCCAGCAGTGGCCTGGATCAGGGGACGCAGGGAGCTTTCTTT
>TRBJ2-7|.|TRBV27|.|14
CASSRTSENYKQYF
TGTGCCAGCAGCCGAACGTCAGAGAATTACAAGCAGTACTTC
>TRBJ1-1|.|TRBV30|.|16
CAWVPPLGQKNTEAFF
TGTGCCTGGGTTCCCCCTTTAGGACAGAAGAACACTGAAGCTTTCTTT
>TRBJ1-2|TRBD1|TRBV14|.|15
CASSQDLRTGWGYTF
TGTGCCAGCAGCCAAGATCTACGGACAGGATGGGGCTACACCTTC
>TRBJ2-1|.|TRBV5-6|.|16
CASRHRASFNVNEQFF
TGTGCCAGCAGGCACAGGGCGAGCTTTAACGTCAATGAGCAGTTCTTC
>TRBJ2-1|.|TRBV2|once|14
CASSVTGSYNEQFF
TGTGCCAGCAGTGTGACTGGGAGCTACAATGAGCAGTTCTTC
>TRBJ2-1|TRBD2|TRBV19|once|16
CASSIGRLAGAGEQFF
TGTGCCAGTAGTATAGGGAGACTAGCGGGGGCAGGGGAGCAGTTCTTC
>TRBJ2-5|TRBD2|TRBV9|.|18
CASSSGLAASVVQETQYF
TGTGCCAGCAGCTCCGGACTAGCTGCGTCCGTGGTCCAAGAGACCCAGTACTTC
>TRBJ1-1|TRBD1|TRBV20-1|.|11
CSGTGGTEAFF
TGCAGCGGGACAGGGGGAACTGAAGCTTTCTTT
>TRBJ2-5|.|TRBV5-6|.|14
CASSRRRPQETQYF
TGTGCCAGCAGCCGTAGACGGCCTCAAGAGACCCAGTACTTC
>TRBJ2-7|TRBD2|TRBV27|.|17
CASSRSGRVRLSYEQYF
TGTGCCAGCAGCCGTAGCGGGAGGGTTCGACTCTCCTACGAGCAGTACTTC
>TRBJ2-1|.|TRBV29-1|.|15
CSGFLEGGSYNEQFF
TGCAGCGGCTTCCTAGAGGGAGGCTCCTACAATGAGCAGTTCTTC
>TRBJ1-1|.|TRBV27|once|14
CASSLQGENTEAFF
TGTGCCAGCAGTCTTCAGGGTGAGAACACTGAAGCTTTCTTT
>TRBJ1-2|.|TRBV9|.|15
CASSVVAGTNYGYTF
TGTGCCAGCAGCGTAGTGGCAGGAACTAACTATGGCTACACCTTC
>TRBJ2-3|.|TRBV20-1|.|10
CSAATDTQYF
TGCAGTGCTGCCACAGATACGCAGTATTTT
>TRBJ1-2|.|TRBV20-1|.|10
CSARNYGYTF
TGCAGTGCTAGAAACTATGGCTACACCTTC
>TRBJ1-2|TRBD1|TRBV18|.|14
CASSPKAGGYGYTF
TGTGCCAGCTCACCAAAGGCAGGGGGATATGGCTACACCTTC
>TRBJ2-1|.|TRBV14|.|16
CASSQDKGLKYNEQFF
TGTGCCAGCAGCCAAGATAAGGGACTTAAATACAATGAGCAGTTCTTC
>TRBJ1-3|TRBD1|TRBV12-5|.|14
CASGSSGGPNTIYF
TGTGCTAGTGGTTCATCAGGGGGACCAAACACCATATATTTT
>TRBJ2-3|TRBD2|TRBV15|.|14
CATSRGGRDDTQYF
TGTGCCACCAGTAGGGGCGGGAGAGACGATACGCAGTATTTT
>TRBJ2-2|.|TRBV7-7|few|15
CASSPGAGAAGELFF
TGTGCCAGCAGCCCAGGGGCGGGAGCGGCCGGGGAGCTGTTTTTT
>TRBJ2-7|.|TRBV5-1|.|16
CASSETGQRVSYEQYF
TGCGCCAGCAGCGAAACCGGACAGAGAGTATCTTACGAGCAGTACTTC
>TRBJ2-5|TRBD2|TRBV11-2|.|15
CASSSGLGSRETQYF
TGTGCCAGCAGCTCGGGACTAGGTTCAAGAGAGACCCAGTACTTC
>TRBJ2-3|.|TRBV29-1|.|16
CSVAHGRTPSTDTQYF
TGCAGCGTGGCCCATGGACGGACTCCTAGCACAGATACGCAGTATTTT
>TRBJ2-7|.|TRBV27|.|16
CASSLNVPVMRNEQYF
TGTGCCAGCAGTTTAAATGTTCCGGTTATGCGGAACGAGCAGTACTTC
>TRBJ1-5|.|TRBV19|.|15
CASQRGSSSNQPQHF
TGTGCCAGTCAAAGGGGCAGCAGTAGCAATCAGCCCCAGCATTTT
>TRBJ2-7|TRBD1|TRBV29-1|.|13
CSAFGTGFHEQYF
TGCAGCGCCTTTGGGACAGGGTTCCACGAGCAGTACTTC
>TRBJ2-1|.|TRBV27|.|15
CASSSGPRGHNEQFF
TGTGCCAGCAGTTCAGGCCCCCGGGGGCACAATGAGCAGTTCTTC
>TRBJ2-7|.|TRBV6-6|.|14
CASSYTRETYEQYF
TGTGCCAGCAGTTACACCAGGGAAACCTACGAGCAGTACTTC
>TRBJ2-4|TRBD2|TRBV15|.|18
CATSRDILADLAKNIQYF
TGTGCCACCAGCAGAGATATCCTAGCGGACTTAGCCAAAAACATTCAGTACTTC
>TRBJ2-7|TRBD2|TRBV4-1|.|19
CASSQGGLAQKVLSYEQYF
TGCGCCAGCAGCCAGGGGGGACTAGCGCAAAAGGTCCTCTCCTACGAGCAGTACTTC
>TRBJ1-4|.|TRBV19|.|15
CASSIGVGANEKLFF
TGTGCCAGTAGTATTGGGGTCGGAGCTAATGAAAAACTGTTTTTT
>TRBJ2-1|.|TRBV11-3|.|16
CASSLDGVGLYNEQFF
TGTGCCAGCAGCTTAGATGGGGTTGGGTTATACAATGAGCAGTTCTTC
>TRBJ1-4|.|TRBV6-4|.|13
CASSEQGGEKLFF
TGTGCCAGCAGTGAACAGGGAGGTGAAAAACTGTTTTTT
>TRBJ2-1|TRBD2|TRBV11-3|.|17
CASSKTSGRVPLNEQFF
TGTGCCAGCAGCAAAACTAGCGGGAGAGTCCCACTCAATGAGCAGTTCTTC
>TRBJ1-1|.|TRBV5-1|once|13
CASSLATVAEAFF
TGCGCCAGCAGCTTGGCAACGGTTGCTGAAGCTTTCTTT
>TRBJ1-1|.|TRBV5-4|few|15
CASGSLETVNTEAFF
TGTGCCAGCGGGAGTTTGGAGACGGTGAACACTGAAGCTTTCTTT
>TRBJ1-5|.|TRBV7-8|once|14
CASSLGGALGPQHF
TGTGCCAGCAGCTTAGGCGGGGCTCTGGGGCCCCAGCATTTT
>TRBJ2-2|TRBD1|TRBV19|few|16
CASSSHRGHSAGELFF
TGTGCCAGTAGTAGCCACAGGGGGCATAGCGCCGGGGAGCTGTTTTTT
>TRBJ1-2|.|TRBV19|.|16
CASSSPNTRGGYGYTF
TGTGCCAGTAGTTCCCCCAACACCCGCGGGGGCTATGGCTACACCTTC
>TRBJ2-6|TRBD2|TRBV27|.|17
CASTPGLAGNGANVLTF
TGTGCCAGCACCCCGGGACTAGCGGGCAATGGGGCCAACGTCCTGACTTTC
>TRBJ2-5|.|TRBV11-2|.|15
CASSLGREFQETQYF
TGTGCCAGCAGCTTAGGTCGGGAGTTTCAAGAGACCCAGTACTTC
>TRBJ2-4|TRBD1|TRBV29-1|.|13
CSVRRDREGIQYF
TGCAGCGTTCGCAGAGACAGGGAAGGCATTCAGTACTTC
>TRBJ2-7|.|TRBV18|.|13
CASSPPGFYEQYF
TGTGCCAGCTCACCACCGGGGTTCTACGAGCAGTACTTC
>TRBJ1-1|.|TRBV6-5|.|13
CASSDPSATEAFF
TGTGCCAGCAGTGACCCATCAGCCACTGAAGCTTTCTTT
>TRBJ1-1|.|TRBV7-9|few|14
CASSRDWGNTEAFF
TGTGCCAGCAGCAGGGATTGGGGCAACACTGAAGCTTTCTTT